This TCR beta chain was found in a study of blood T cell repertoires in COVID-19 (TCRdb year 2020). Notes on the research overall: Samples from collaborators originated in the United States, Italy and Spain and spanned both the acute and convalescent phases of COVID-19. The prospective study material was composed of cDNA or gDNA derived from T cells, B-cell-depleted T cells, or PBMCs. Subjects who had been exposed to COVID-19, were actively infected with it, or had recovered from it provided the deeply sampled blood TCRbeta repertoires that made up the dataset. The repertoires were released in a freely available public database intended as a resource for research on the immune response to SARS-CoV-2. Samples were obtained from the ongoing ImmuneRACE study (first 160 participants) and from about 1,300 subjects provided by 6 global collaborators. The sample metadata nearly always contained a de-identified subject ID, COVID-19 status, age in years and sex. Where HLA class I and class II types were available, the types were taken from metadata supplied by the sample provider, not from assay-based typing.

Enrolling through a virtual design, the prospective study's participants ranged in age from roughly 18 to 89 years and lived across approximately 25 United States geographic areas. In the prospective study, cohorts were assigned on the basis of participant-reported clinical history obtained from a screening survey and a study questionnaire. ImmuneRACE Cohort 3 recovered participants were defined by two consecutive negative NP/OP PCR tests, healthcare professional clearance, or symptom resolution. In the prospective study, mobile phlebotomists collected whole blood, serum and a nasopharyngeal or oropharyngeal swab from each participant. Prospective study participants could optionally give additional blood draws and questionnaires over a roughly 2-month period. Blood samples from the prospective study were shipped frozen or at room temperature prior to DNA extraction. General conclusions and limits of the study: The amount of clinical and demographic metadata varied by source and participant and was provided uncurated.

Comment on this clone: Its antigen is unknown. No much larger clone is present one base from it, and per-base qualities are unavailable.

TCRbeta CDR3 regions were amplified from genomic DNA using the immunoSEQ Assay, a bias-controlled multiplex PCR. As for how the authors treated the data: The number of nucleated cells in each sample was estimated by amplification of reference gene primers within the assay. To quantify the absolute abundance of each unique TCRbeta CDR3 rearrangement, sequence reads were collapsed and filtered. Productive Simpson clonality was computed per sample as the square root of Simpson's diversity index over productive rearrangements. TCRdb's version of the immuneACCESS table is confined to in-frame rearrangements and falls short of the full clone set. An unresolved V gene accounts for under half of the shortfall where checked; the remainder is of unknown origin. The DNA gave D and trimming, while V, J and clone size come from that table. Recorded for this sample are some 350,000 clones; over 75% of them occurred a single time. 2.5% to 3.5% of the sample comes from the top ten.

Sample: PBMCs or T cells enriched from blood (not recorded which). The clonotype was recovered from a woman in her 30s who had recovered from COVID-19.

The DNA sequence follows: TGTGCCAGCAGCTTAGTTTCGGGAAGCACTGAAGCTTTCTTT. Translated, it gives CASSLVSGSTEAFF. Recombination joined TRBV11-2 with TRBJ1-1; no D gene call is confident. Trimming costs V 1 base and J 4 bases, and their ends lie 10 bases apart. Including cysteine and phenylalanine, the CDR3 has 14 amino acids. The CDR3 DNA has 42 bases and is translated from base 1. CDR1 SGHAT and CDR2 FQNNGV were looked up in the germline V gene.